This T cell receptor beta chain was obtained from a study of shared clonotypes between healthy human individuals. About the research overall: The study used three CD4 naive, three CD4 memory, two CD8 naive and one CD8 memory plate per donor.

V was clipped by 4 bases and J by 5 bases, with 15 bases between them. The CDR3 runs 14 residues. Germline V gene lookup returns CDR1 SGHRS and CDR2 YFSETQ. General study results and limits: Generation probabilities of non-shared clonotypes were lower (relative to those shared by all four donors).

Regarding this clone: The antigen is not known.

Deep-level settings were used for running the assay. Here immunoSEQ multiplex PCR was the method, and the copy in TCRdb shows in-frame clones only, minus some. The table records over 2 million clones, roughly 94% of them present only once. The rearrangement uses TRBV5-1 and TRBJ2-5; maybe TRBD2 (5 bases). This clonotype originated in a man between 18 and 35 years old in good health. The sequenced sample consisted of naive CD4+ T cells sorted from blood. Sample subset: CD45RA+ positively selected. The CDR3 loop is CASSLPEGWETQYF. The DNA of the CDR3 is TGCGCCAGCAGCCTACCTGAGGGCTGGGAGACCCAGTACTTC.